What follows is one T cell receptor (beta chain) and its context. This entry comes from a study of control samples from healthy donors and cancer patients. Assay: immunoSEQ multiplex PCR; the TCRdb copy retains only in-frame clones and omits some. Of some 120,000 clones listed, around 89% are singletons. The CDR3 loop spans 14 amino acids. V dropped 7 bases and J dropped 1 base, with 13 bases sitting between them. Germline lookup yields CDR1 LNHDA and CDR2 SQIVND (reference sequence). The source of this sequence is a woman between 65 and 79 years old in good health. The specimen sequenced was blood. The chain carries TRBV19 and TRBJ1-1; D is ambiguous. CDR3 bases: TGTGCCAGTACTCTGAGTCGGGGGAACACTGAAGCTTTCTTT. Its protein is CASTLSRGNTEAFF. Supplemented by reference TRBV19 and TRBJ1-1, the full variable domain reads DGGITQSPKYLFRKEGQNVTLSCEQNLNHDAMYWYRQDPGQGLRLIYYSQIVNDFQKGDIAEGYSVSREKKESFPLTVTSAQKNPTAFYLCASTLSRGNTEAFFGQGTRLTVV.